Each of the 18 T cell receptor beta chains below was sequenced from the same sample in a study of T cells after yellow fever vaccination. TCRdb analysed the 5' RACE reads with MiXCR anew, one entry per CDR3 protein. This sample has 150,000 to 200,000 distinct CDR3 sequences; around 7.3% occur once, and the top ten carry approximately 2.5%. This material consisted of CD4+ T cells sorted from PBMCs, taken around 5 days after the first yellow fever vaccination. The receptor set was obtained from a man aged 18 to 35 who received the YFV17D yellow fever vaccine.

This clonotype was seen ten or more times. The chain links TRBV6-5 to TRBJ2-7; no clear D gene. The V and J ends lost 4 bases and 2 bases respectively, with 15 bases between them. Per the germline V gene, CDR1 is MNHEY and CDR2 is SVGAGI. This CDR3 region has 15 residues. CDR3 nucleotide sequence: TGTGCCAGCAGTTCCGGGCCCTCCGGCACCTACGAGCAGTACTTC. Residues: CASSSGPSGTYEQYF.

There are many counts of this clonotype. Here the CDR3 reads CASSYGTGLYEQYF. In DNA, the CDR3 is TGTGCCAGCAGTTACGGGACAGGTCTCTACGAGCAGTACTTC. The V call is TRBV6-5, the J call TRBJ2-7, with 8 nucleotides matching TRBD1. The CDR3 is made up of 14 amino acids. The V segment lost 2 bases and the J segment 3 bases; nucleotides outside the gene matches: 3. Germline lookup yields CDR1 MNHEY and CDR2 SVGAGI.

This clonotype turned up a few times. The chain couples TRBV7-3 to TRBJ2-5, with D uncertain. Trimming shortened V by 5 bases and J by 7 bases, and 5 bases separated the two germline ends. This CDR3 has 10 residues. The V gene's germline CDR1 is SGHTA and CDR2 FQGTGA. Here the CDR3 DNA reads TGTGCCAGCAGCCCAGGGACCCAGTACTTC. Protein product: CASSPGTQYF.

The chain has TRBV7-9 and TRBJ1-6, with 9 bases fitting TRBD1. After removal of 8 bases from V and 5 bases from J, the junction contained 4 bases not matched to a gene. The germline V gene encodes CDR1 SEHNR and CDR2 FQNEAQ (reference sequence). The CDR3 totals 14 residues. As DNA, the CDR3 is TGTGCCAGCGTAAGACAGGGGGATAATTCACCCCTCCACTTT. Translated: CASVRQGDNSPLHF.

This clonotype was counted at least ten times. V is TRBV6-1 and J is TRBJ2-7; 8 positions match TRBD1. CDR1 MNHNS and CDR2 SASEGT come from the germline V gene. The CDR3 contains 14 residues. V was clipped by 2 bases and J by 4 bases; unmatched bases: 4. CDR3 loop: CASSEPTGVYEQYF. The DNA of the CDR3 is TGTGCCAGCAGTGAACCGACAGGGGTTTACGAGCAGTACTTC.

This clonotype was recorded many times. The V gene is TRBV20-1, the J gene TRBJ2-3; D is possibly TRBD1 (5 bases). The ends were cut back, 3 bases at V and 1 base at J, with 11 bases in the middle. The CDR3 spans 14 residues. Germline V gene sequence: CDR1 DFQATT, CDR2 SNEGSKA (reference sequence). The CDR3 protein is CSARWQGGTDTQYF. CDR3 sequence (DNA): TGCAGTGCTAGGTGGCAGGGTGGCACAGATACGCAGTATTTT.

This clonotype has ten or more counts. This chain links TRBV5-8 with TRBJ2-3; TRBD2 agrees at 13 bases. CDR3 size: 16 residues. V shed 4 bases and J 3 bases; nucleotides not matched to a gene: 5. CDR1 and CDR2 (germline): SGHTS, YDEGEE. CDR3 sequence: CASSQGLAGETDTQYF. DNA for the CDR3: TGTGCCAGCAGCCAAGGACTAGCGGGGGAAACAGATACGCAGTATTTT.

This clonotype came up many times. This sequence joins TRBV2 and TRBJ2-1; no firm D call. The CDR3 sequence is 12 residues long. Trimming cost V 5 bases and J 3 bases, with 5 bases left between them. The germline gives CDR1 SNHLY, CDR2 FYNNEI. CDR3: CASSYSYNEQFF. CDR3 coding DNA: TGTGCCAGCAGTTACAGCTACAATGAGCAGTTCTTC.

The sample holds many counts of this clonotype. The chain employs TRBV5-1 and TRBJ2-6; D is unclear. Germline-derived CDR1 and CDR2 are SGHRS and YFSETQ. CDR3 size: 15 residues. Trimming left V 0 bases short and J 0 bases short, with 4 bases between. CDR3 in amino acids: CASSLDPSGANVLTF. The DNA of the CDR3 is TGCGCCAGCAGCTTGGACCCCTCTGGGGCCAACGTCCTGACTTTC.

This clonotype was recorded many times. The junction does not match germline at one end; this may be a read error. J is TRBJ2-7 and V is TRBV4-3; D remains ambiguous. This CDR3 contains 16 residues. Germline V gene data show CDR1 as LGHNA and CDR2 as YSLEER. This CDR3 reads CASSQEATASDYEQYF. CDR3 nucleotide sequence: TGCGCCAGCAGTCAAGAAGCAACCGCGTCAGACTACGAGCAGTACTTC.

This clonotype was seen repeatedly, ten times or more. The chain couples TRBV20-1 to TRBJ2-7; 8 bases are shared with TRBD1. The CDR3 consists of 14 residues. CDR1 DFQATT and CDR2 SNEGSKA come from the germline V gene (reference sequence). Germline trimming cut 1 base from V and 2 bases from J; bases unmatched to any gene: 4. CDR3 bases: TGCAGTGCTAGAGTCGACAGGGGAGCCTACGAGCAGTACTTC. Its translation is CSARVDRGAYEQYF.

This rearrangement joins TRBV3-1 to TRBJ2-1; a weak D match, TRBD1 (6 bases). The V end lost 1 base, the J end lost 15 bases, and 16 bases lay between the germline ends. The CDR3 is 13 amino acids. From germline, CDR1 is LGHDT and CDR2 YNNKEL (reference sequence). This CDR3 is CASSQATRDTSFF. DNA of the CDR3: TGTGCCAGCAGCCAAGCGACACGGGACACCTCGTTCTTC.

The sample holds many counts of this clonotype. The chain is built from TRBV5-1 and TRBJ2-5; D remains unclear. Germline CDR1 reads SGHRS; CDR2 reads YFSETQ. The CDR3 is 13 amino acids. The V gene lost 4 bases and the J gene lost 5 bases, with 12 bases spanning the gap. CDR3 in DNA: TGCGCCAGCAGCCGAACCCTCCGGGAGACCCAGTACTTC. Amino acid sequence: CASSRTLRETQYF.

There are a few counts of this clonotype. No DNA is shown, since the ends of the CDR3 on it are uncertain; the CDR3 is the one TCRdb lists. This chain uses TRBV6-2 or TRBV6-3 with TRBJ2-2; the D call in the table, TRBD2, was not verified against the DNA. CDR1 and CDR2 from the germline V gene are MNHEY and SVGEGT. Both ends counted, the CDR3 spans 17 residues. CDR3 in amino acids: CASSSSTSGIYTGELFF.

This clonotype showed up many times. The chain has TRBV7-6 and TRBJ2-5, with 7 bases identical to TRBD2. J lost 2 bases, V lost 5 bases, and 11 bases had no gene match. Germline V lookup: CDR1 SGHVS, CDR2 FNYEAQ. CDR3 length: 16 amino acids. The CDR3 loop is CASSKRSGTGQETQYF. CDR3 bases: TGTGCCAGCAGCAAGCGGAGCGGGACTGGTCAAGAGACCCAGTACTTC.

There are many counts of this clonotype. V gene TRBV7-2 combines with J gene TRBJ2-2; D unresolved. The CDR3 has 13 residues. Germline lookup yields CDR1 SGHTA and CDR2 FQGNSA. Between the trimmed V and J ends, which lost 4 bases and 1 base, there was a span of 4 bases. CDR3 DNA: TGTGCCAGCAGCTCAAAGAACACCGGGGAGCTGTTTTTT. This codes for CASSSKNTGELFF.

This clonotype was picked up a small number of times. In DNA form, the CDR3 reads TGTGCCAGCAGCCAAGTAGGGGCTGGGGCCAACGTCCTGACTTTC. Protein: CASSQVGAGANVLTF. The chain employs TRBV4-2 and TRBJ2-6, with D perhaps matching TRBD1 (5 bases). The germline CDR1 and CDR2 sequences are LGHNA and YNFKEQ. Trimming stripped 1 base from V and 2 bases from J, with 6 bases between. The CDR3 length is 15 residues.

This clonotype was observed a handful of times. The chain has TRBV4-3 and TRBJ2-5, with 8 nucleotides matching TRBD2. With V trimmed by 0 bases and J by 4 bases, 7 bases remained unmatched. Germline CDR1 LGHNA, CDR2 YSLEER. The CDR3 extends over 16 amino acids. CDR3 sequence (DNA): TGCGCCAGCAGCCAAGATTCCGGGGGGGCTGGAGAGACCCAGTACTTC. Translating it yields CASSQDSGGAGETQYF.